This T cell receptor (beta chain) was identified during a study of graft-versus-host responses after intestinal transplantation. TCRdb's copy holds only in-frame clones and misses some; the assay was immunoSEQ multiplex PCR. Of some 140,000 clones listed, over 85% are singletons. Notes on this clone: Its antigen is not identified.

Sequences were derived from unstimulated CD4+ T cells sorted from spleen or lymph node cells, sampled before intestinal transplant. This TCR was sampled from a human donor who received an intestinal transplant.

The CDR3 is CATGTPNTGELFF. For the CDR3, the DNA is TGTGCCACCGGGACCCCGAACACCGGGGAGCTGTTTTTT. V and J are TRBV10-3 and TRBJ2-2; D could derive from TRBD1 or TRBD2 (5 bases each). V lost 10 bases to trimming and J lost 0 bases, with 9 bases between them. The CDR3 is 13 residues long. The germline V gene has CDR1 ENHRY and CDR2 SYGVKD.